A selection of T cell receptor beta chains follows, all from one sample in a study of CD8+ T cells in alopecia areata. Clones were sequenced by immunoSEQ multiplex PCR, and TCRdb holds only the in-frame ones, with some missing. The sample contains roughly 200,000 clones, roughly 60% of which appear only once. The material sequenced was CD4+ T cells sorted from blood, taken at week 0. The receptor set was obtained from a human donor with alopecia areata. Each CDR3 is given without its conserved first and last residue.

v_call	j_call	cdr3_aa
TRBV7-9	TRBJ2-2	ASSLSQSTELF
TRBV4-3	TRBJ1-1	ASSQVPNRGLMEAF
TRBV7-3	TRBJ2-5	ASSLLPGIEETQY
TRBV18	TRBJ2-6	ASSSTPTAGANVLT
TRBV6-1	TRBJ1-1	ASSPQALNTEAF
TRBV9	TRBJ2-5	ASSALLGQETQY
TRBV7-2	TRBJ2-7	ASSPTAGPYEQY
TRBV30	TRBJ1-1	AWSLGPEAF
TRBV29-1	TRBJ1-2	SVESIDGLLEGYGYT
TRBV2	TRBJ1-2	ASKTQTGMGGYT
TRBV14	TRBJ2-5	ASSLNLGTQY
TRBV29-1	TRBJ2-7	SGGGSYEQY
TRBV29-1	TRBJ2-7	SVVFSSEQY
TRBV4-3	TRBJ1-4	ASSQEYNLGEKLF
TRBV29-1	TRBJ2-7	SVTRFGIEQY
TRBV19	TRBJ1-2	ASSILANYGYT
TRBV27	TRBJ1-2	ASSLQGGPPPYGYT
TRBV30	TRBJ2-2	AWSGSGNTGELF